This TCR beta chain was sequenced in a study of a mutant IDH1 vaccine in newly diagnosed glioma. Turning to the study itself: Earlier treatment was radiotherapy, temozolomide, or both, with most getting both.

Concerning this clone itself: Its specificity is not known. Other DNA sequences in the sample encode the same CDR3.

The time point here: week 5, during vaccination. The investigators gave 300 ug of mutant IDH1 20-mer peptide in each vaccine dose, together with topical imiquimod. The astrocytomas were IDH1-mutant, ATRX-negative, and WHO grade 3 or 4. Germline loops: CDR1 DFQATT, CDR2 SNEGSKA (reference sequence). There are 11 residues in the CDR3. V was trimmed by 3 bases and J by 3 bases, leaving 5 bases between them. The study, taken as a whole, reports: Vaccination elicited immune responses in approximately 93% of patients.

Clones were sequenced by immunoSEQ multiplex PCR, and TCRdb holds only the in-frame ones, with some missing. This table holds some 51,000 clones, around four fifths found once. The sequenced sample was PBMCs, obtained from a glioma patient whose treatment included an IDH1 peptide vaccine. The source of this sequence is a man aged 45-65 years with glioma. The V call is TRBV20-1, the J call TRBJ2-5; D not resolved. The DNA of the CDR3 is TGCAGTGCTAGTCCAAAAGAGACCCAGTACTTC. Translation: CSASPKETQYF.